These 21 T cell receptor beta chains came from one sample sequenced in a study of cytomegalovirus exposure and HLA in healthy donors. The study ran its PCR with 60 Vbeta and 13 Jbeta primers. Repertoires were generated with immunoSEQ multiplex PCR, while TCRdb's copy carries only in-frame clones and drops some. This sample has 95,000 to 150,000 clones, with 65% to 90% found just once. The sequencing sample was made of PBMCs. Receptor source: a man younger than 45 in good health and CMV-seronegative.

The chain carries TRBV12-5 and TRBJ2-2, with a weak D call TRBD2 (6 bases). V lost 4 bases and J 4 bases, leaving 19 bases between the germline ends. CDR1 and CDR2 from the germline V gene are LGHNT and FRNRAP. The CDR3 runs to 17 residues. The CDR3 loop is CASGSGALGGSTGELFF. Here the CDR3 DNA reads TGTGCTAGTGGTTCCGGAGCTCTTGGGGGGTCCACCGGGGAGCTGTTTTTT.

In this sample, this clone turned up a few times. The chain is built from TRBV6-4 and TRBJ2-3; 13 bases are a match to TRBD2. V lost 5 bases, J lost 5 bases, and 4 bases stayed unmatched. Germline V lookup: CDR1 MRHNA, CDR2 SNTAGT. CDR3 size: 15 residues. The CDR3: CASSPTSGGRDTQYF. The CDR3 DNA sequence: TGTGCCAGCAGTCCGACTAGCGGGGGGCGAGATACGCAGTATTTT.

V and J are TRBV25-1 and TRBJ2-1, with D uncertain. V dropped 0 bases and J dropped 8 bases, with 8 bases sitting between them. The CDR3 length is 13 residues. Germline V gene sequence: CDR1 MGHDK, CDR2 SYGVNS. This CDR3 is CASSEYVSDEQFF. CDR3 bases: TGTGCCAGCAGTGAATATGTTTCGGATGAGCAGTTCTTC. The complete variable domain, with remaining parts taken from reference TRBV25-1 and TRBJ2-1, reads EADIYQTPRYLVIGTGKKITLECSQTMGHDKMYWYQQDPGMELHLIHYSYGVNSTEKGDLSSESTVSRIRTEHFPLTLESARPSHTSQYLCASSEYVSDEQFFGPGTRLTVL.

The rearrangement uses TRBV9 and TRBJ2-2; D is possibly TRBD2 (6 bases). Trimming removed 4 bases at V and 2 bases at J, with 12 bases between. CDR1 is SGDLS and CDR2 is YYNGEE in the germline V gene. The CDR3 length is 15 residues. The CDR3 region is CASSPSVGNTGELFF. The CDR3 nucleotides read TGTGCCAGCAGCCCTAGCGTAGGAAACACCGGGGAGCTGTTTTTT.

The rearrangement links TRBV15 to TRBJ1-6; D gene uncertain. V lost 4 bases to trimming and J lost 10 bases, with 17 bases between them. Germline V gene lookup returns CDR1 LNHNV and CDR2 YYDKDF (reference sequence). This CDR3 is built from 15 residues. The CDR3 DNA follows: TGTGCCACCAGCATTCGGAATACGATGGGCTCACCCCTCCACTTT. It translates to CATSIRNTMGSPLHF.

The rearrangement joins TRBV29-1 to TRBJ2-2; possible D gene TRBD1, 6 bases. Trimming cost V 3 bases and J 3 bases, with 11 bases left between them. CDR1 SQVTM and CDR2 ANQGSEA come from the germline V gene. The CDR3 runs to 14 residues. The CDR3 DNA follows: TGCAGCGTTGAGAAAGGGGGTGACACCGGGGAGCTGTTTTTT. It encodes CSVEKGGDTGELFF.

This clone occurred once. The V and J genes are TRBV27 and TRBJ2-7, with D perhaps matching TRBD1 (6 bases). Germline CDR1 is MNHEY and CDR2 is SMNVEV (reference sequence). CDR3 size: 14 residues. V was cut by 6 bases and J by 2 bases, with 14 bases left in between. The CDR3 nucleotides are TGTGCCAGCAGGGGGACAAAGGGAGCCTACGAGCAGTACTTC. Protein sequence: CASRGTKGAYEQYF.

The chain joins TRBV5-6 to TRBJ2-4, with 7 bases identical to TRBD1. With 4 bases clipped from V and 8 bases from J, the junction kept 12 bases outside the gene matches. CDR1 and CDR2 from the germline V gene are SGHDT and YYEEEE. The CDR3 contains 15 residues. In DNA form, the CDR3 reads TGTGCCAGCAGCCGGAAAGGACAGGCCCGGGACATTCAGTACTTC. Translation: CASSRKGQARDIQYF.

The chain couples TRBV4-1 to TRBJ1-2; unclear D gene. The V and J ends lost 0 bases and 2 bases respectively, with 10 bases between them. The CDR3 is 15 residues long. CDR1 and CDR2 from the germline V gene are MGHRA and YSYEKL. CDR3: CASSQDHGQNYGYTF. In DNA form, the CDR3 reads TGCGCCAGCAGCCAAGACCATGGGCAGAACTATGGCTACACCTTC.

V is TRBV7-4 and J is TRBJ1-1; D gene ambiguous. There are 14 residues in the CDR3. With 5 bases removed from V and 10 bases from J, the gap between germline ends came to 20 bases. The germline gives CDR1 SGHVT, CDR2 SQSDAQ. CDR3 residues: CASSRFKTRRGAFF. The DNA of the CDR3 is TGTGCCAGCAGCCGATTTAAGACCCGCCGGGGAGCTTTCTTT.

The chain joins TRBV6-4 to TRBJ2-2; 10 nucleotides match TRBD2. V dropped 3 bases and J dropped 4; count of bases not matched to a gene: 2. The CDR3 runs 15 residues. Germline V gene data show CDR1 as MRHNA and CDR2 as SNTAGT. The CDR3 spells CASSEAGGPTGELFF. The CDR3 nucleotides read TGTGCCAGCAGTGAAGCGGGGGGGCCCACCGGGGAGCTGTTTTTT.

This chain links TRBV18 with TRBJ1-1; a weak D match, TRBD1 (6 bases). V lost 5 bases to trimming and J lost 4 bases, with 17 bases between them. The CDR3 is 15 amino acids. The germline V gene encodes CDR1 KGHSH and CDR2 LQKENI. The CDR3 coding sequence is TGTGCCAGCTCATCCTACAGGGAACCCTCCACTGAAGCTTTCTTT. It is translated as CASSSYREPSTEAFF.

The chain recombines TRBV27 with TRBJ2-3; TRBD2 matches 10 bases. The ends lost 5 bases at V and 2 bases at J; junction bases unmatched: 7. CDR1 and CDR2 (germline): MNHEY, SMNVEV (reference sequence). There are 16 residues in the CDR3. Written as DNA, the CDR3 is TGTGCCAGCAGTCCATTAGCGGGGGGACCCACAGATACGCAGTATTTT. Its translation: CASSPLAGGPTDTQYF.

Concerning this clone: Germline and junction disagree at one end, which may indicate a read error. The chain recombines TRBV7-2 with TRBJ2-4, with 8 bases lining up with TRBD1. CDR3 length equals 14 residues. Germline V CDR1 and CDR2: SGHTA, FQGNSA. In DNA, the CDR3 is TGTGCCAGCAGCCCTCGGACAGGGAAAAACAGTCAGTACTTC. Translation gives CASSPRTGKNSQYF.

The chain joins TRBV27 to TRBJ1-6; D is possibly TRBD1 (6 bases). V was pared by 7 bases and J by 7 bases, with 17 bases between. Germline V gives CDR1 MNHEY, CDR2 SMNVEV (reference sequence). CDR3 size: 15 residues. DNA for the CDR3: TGTGCCAGCACTCCAAAGGGGGAAGGCAATTCACCCCTCCACTTT. Translation: CASTPKGEGNSPLHF.

The chain links TRBV11-3 to TRBJ1-1; the D gene is possibly TRBD1 (5 bases). The germline CDR1 and CDR2 sequences are SGHNT and YENEEA. CDR3 length: 15 amino acids. V lost 0 bases and J 1 base, leaving 9 bases between the germline ends. The CDR3 DNA follows: TGTGCCAGCAGCTTAGATCAGGGTCAGAACACTGAAGCTTTCTTT. This translates into CASSLDQGQNTEAFF.

This clone was counted a single time. The rearrangement links TRBV28 to TRBJ2-7, with D possibly matching TRBD2 (6 bases). Germline CDR1 is MDHEN and CDR2 is SYDVKM. The CDR3 is made up of 14 amino acids. The germline V and J ends were trimmed by 6 bases and 6 bases, with 18 bases remaining between them. The CDR3 coding sequence is TGTGCCAGCAGGGGGAGGTTTCGGGAATTCGAGCAGTACTTC. This gives the protein CASRGRFREFEQYF.

J is TRBJ1-3 and V is TRBV30, with a tentative D call TRBD1 (6 bases). The CDR3 spans 13 residues. V lost 4 bases, J lost 4 bases, and 11 bases lay in between. CDR1 is GTSNPN, CDR2 SVGIG, per germline (reference sequence). The CDR3 spells CAWNDRRGNTIYF. As DNA, the CDR3 is TGTGCCTGGAACGACAGGCGCGGAAACACCATATATTTT.

The chain is built from TRBV5-1 and TRBJ2-7; a possible D gene is TRBD1 (6 bases). The V end was cut by 4 bases, the J end by 3 bases, with 11 bases between. Germline V gene sequence: CDR1 SGHRS, CDR2 YFSETQ. This CDR3 is built from 13 residues. The CDR3 here is CASSTPGDYEQYF. Written as DNA, the CDR3 is TGCGCCAGCAGCACTCCAGGGGACTACGAGCAGTACTTC.

CDR3 loop: CASSDTGFWETQYF. The DNA for the CDR3 is TGCGCCAGCAGCGACACAGGGTTCTGGGAGACCCAGTACTTC. The rearrangement joins TRBV5-1 to TRBJ2-5; D is perhaps TRBD1 (6 bases). The germline V and J ends were trimmed by 4 bases and 5 bases, with 15 bases remaining between them. The CDR3 has 14 residues. Germline values: CDR1 SGHRS, CDR2 YFSETQ.

The chain joins TRBV18 to TRBJ1-1, with D maybe TRBD1 (6 bases). V lost 5 bases and J 1 base, leaving 14 bases between the germline ends. The CDR3 has 15 amino acids. CDR1 and CDR2 from the germline V gene are KGHSH and LQKENI. The CDR3 sequence is CASSTKGGSNTEAFF. The CDR3 DNA reads as TGTGCCAGCTCAACCAAGGGGGGGTCGAACACTGAAGCTTTCTTT. The entire variable domain, with the rest obtained from reference TRBV18 and TRBJ1-1, is as follows: NAGVMQNPRHLVRRRGQEARLRCSPMKGHSHVYWYRQLPEEGLKFMVYLQKENIIDESGMPKERFSAEFPKEGPSILRIQQVVRGDSAAYFCASSTKGGSNTEAFFGQGTRLTVV.